The 5 T cell receptor beta chains presented below share a single source sample, sequenced in a study of technical replicates of blood from a few donors. The assay was immunoSEQ multiplex PCR, and TCRdb's table has in-frame clones only and misses some. There are tens of thousands of clones in the sample; over 90% occur only once, and 0.3% to 0.4% lies in the top ten. Input material: T cells isolated from PBMCs. The receptors shown here come from a human donor in good health.

This chain links TRBV7-2 with TRBJ2-3; TRBD2 aligns across 8 bases. Unmatched junction bases numbered 5, after V lost 6 bases and J lost 0 bases. CDR3 length: 15 residues. Germline lookup yields CDR1 SGHTA and CDR2 FQGNSA. As DNA, the CDR3 is TGTGCCAGCAGTGTTAGCGGGATGAGCACAGATACGCAGTATTTT. This encodes CASSVSGMSTDTQYF.

V and J are TRBV18 and TRBJ2-1; a weak D match, TRBD2 (5 bases). Germline V gives CDR1 KGHSH, CDR2 LQKENI. The CDR3 runs to 13 residues. The V end lost 3 bases, the J end lost 8 bases, and 11 bases lay between the germline ends. CDR3 sequence reads: CASSPSADYEQFF. CDR3 coding DNA: TGTGCCAGCTCACCTTCGGCGGACTATGAGCAGTTCTTC.

The CDR3 loop is CASSVGTGGNYGYTF. The DNA for the CDR3 is TGTGCCAGCAGCGTCGGGACAGGGGGTAACTATGGCTACACCTTC. V gene TRBV9 combines with J gene TRBJ1-2; 11 bases match TRBD1. The CDR3 has 15 residues. V shed 2 bases, J shed 1 base, and the junction held 1 base outside the gene matches. Germline assignment: CDR1 SGDLS and CDR2 YYNGEE.

For this clone: A junction end diverges from the germline sequence, so it may reflect a read error. The V call is TRBV27, the J call TRBJ2-1; D is unclear. From germline, CDR1 is MNHEY and CDR2 SMNVEV (reference sequence). The CDR3 totals 13 residues. CDR3 in amino acids: CASAPDSFNEQFF. In nucleotides, the CDR3 is TGTGCCAGCGCCCCAGACTCCTTCAATGAGCAGTTCTTC.

The genes are TRBV7-2 and TRBJ1-5; possibly TRBD1 for D (5 bases). The CDR3 runs 13 residues. Looked up from germline, CDR1 is SGHTA and CDR2 is FQGNSA. Trimming took 4 bases from V and 5 from J, leaving 9 bases between them. The CDR3 sequence: CASSSQDHQPQHF. The CDR3 region has the DNA TGTGCCAGCAGCTCACAGGACCATCAGCCCCAGCATTTT.